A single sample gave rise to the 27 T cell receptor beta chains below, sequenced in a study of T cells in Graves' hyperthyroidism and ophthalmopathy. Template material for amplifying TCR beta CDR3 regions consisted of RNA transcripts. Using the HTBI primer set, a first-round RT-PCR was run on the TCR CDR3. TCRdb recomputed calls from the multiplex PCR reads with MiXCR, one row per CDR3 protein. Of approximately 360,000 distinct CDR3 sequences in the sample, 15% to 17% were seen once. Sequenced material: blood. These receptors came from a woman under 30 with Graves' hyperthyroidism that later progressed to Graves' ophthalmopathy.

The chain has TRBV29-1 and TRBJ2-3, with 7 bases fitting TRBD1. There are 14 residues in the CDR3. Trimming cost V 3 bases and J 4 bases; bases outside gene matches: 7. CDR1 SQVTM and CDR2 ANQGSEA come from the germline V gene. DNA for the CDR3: TGCAGCGTTGACCCGACAGGGAACCCAGATACGCAGTATTTT. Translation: CSVDPTGNPDTQYF.

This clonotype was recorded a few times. CDR3 nucleotides: TGTGCCAGCAGCTTCGCCGGGCCTAACTATGGCTACACCTTC. It codes for CASSFAGPNYGYTF. The chain is built from TRBV7-9 and TRBJ1-2; D is undetermined. Looked up from germline, CDR1 is SEHNR and CDR2 is FQNEAQ (reference sequence). V lost 3 bases and J 0 bases, leaving 8 bases between the germline ends. The CDR3 length is 14 residues.

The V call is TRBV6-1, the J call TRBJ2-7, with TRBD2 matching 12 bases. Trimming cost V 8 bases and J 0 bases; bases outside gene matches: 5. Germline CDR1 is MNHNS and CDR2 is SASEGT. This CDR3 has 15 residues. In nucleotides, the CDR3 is TGTGCCAGCTCGGGACTAGCGGGCAACTCCTACGAGCAGTACTTC. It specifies CASSGLAGNSYEQYF.

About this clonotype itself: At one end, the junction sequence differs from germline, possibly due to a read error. CDR3 residues: CASSLRPRGYLNSPLHF. The CDR3 DNA reads as TGTGCCAGCAGCTTGAGGCCCAGGGGCTATCTGAATTCACCCCTCCACTTT. The chain is built from TRBV5-1 and TRBJ1-6; maybe TRBD1 (6 bases). The V gene's germline CDR1 is SGHRS and CDR2 YFSETQ. The CDR3 totals 17 residues.

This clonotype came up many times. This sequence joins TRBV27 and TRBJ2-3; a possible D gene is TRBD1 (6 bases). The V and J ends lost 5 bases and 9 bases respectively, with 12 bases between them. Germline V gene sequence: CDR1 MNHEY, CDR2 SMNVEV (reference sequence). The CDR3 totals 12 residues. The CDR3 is CASSQTGGTQYF. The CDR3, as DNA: TGTGCCAGCAGTCAGACAGGAGGCACGCAGTATTTT.

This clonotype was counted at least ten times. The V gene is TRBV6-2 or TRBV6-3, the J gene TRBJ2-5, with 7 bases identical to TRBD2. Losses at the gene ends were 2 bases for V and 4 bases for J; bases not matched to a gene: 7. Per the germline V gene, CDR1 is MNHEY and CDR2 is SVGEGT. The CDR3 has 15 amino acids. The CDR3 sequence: CASSYDRLAAETQYF. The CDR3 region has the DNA TGTGCCAGCAGTTACGACCGGCTAGCGGCAGAGACCCAGTACTTC.

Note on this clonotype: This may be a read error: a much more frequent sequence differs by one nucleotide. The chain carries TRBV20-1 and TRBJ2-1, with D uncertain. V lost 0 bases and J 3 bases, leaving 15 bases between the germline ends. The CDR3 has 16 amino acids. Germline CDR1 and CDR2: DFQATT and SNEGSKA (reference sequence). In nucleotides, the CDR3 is TGCAGTGCTAGAGATTCGGAATCCCCCCTCTACAATGAGCAGTTCTTC. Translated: CSARDSESPLYNEQFF.

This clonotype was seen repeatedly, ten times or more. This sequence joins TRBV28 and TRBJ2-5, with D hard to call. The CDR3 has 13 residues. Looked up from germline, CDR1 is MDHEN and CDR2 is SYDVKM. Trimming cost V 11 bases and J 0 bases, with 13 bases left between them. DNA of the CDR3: TGTGCCGTGCGGCAGGTGTACCAAGAGACCCAGTACTTC. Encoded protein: CAVRQVYQETQYF.

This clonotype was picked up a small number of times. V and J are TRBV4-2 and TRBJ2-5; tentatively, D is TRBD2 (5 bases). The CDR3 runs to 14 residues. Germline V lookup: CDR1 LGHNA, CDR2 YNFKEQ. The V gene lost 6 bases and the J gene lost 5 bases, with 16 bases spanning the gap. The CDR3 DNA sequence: TGTGCCAGCAGTCCGGGATCCACCAGGGAGACCCAGTACTTC. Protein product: CASSPGSTRETQYF.

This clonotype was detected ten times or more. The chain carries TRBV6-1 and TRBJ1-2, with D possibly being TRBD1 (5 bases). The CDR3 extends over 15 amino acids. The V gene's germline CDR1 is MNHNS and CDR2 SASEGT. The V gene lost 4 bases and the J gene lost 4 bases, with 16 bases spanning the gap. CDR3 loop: CASSGGLTGRYGYTF. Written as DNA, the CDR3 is TGTGCCAGCAGTGGGGGACTTACAGGACGCTATGGCTACACCTTC.

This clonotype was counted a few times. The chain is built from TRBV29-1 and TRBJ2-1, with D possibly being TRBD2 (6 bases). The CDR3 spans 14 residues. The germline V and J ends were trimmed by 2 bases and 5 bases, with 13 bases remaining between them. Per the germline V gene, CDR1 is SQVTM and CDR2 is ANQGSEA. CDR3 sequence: CSVESNRENNEQFF. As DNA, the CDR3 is TGCAGCGTTGAATCCAACCGGGAGAACAATGAGCAGTTCTTC.

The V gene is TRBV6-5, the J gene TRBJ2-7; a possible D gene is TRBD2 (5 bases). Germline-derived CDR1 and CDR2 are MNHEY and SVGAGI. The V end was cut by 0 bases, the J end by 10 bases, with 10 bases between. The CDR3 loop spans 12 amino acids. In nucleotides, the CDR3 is TGTGCCAGCAGTTACTCGAGCGGTGATCAGTACTTC. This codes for CASSYSSGDQYF.

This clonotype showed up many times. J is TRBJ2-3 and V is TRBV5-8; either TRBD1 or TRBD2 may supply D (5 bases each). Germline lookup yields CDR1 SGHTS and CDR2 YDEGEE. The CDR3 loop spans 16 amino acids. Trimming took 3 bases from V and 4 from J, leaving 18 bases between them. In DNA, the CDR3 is TGTGCCAGCAGCTGGGGACCGGGGATGAATCCAGATACGCAGTATTTT. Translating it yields CASSWGPGMNPDTQYF.

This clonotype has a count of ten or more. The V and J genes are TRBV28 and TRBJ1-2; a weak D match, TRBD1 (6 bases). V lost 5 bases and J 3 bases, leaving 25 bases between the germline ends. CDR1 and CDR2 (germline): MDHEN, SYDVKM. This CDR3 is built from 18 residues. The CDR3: CASSPPVYRGRLDYGYTF. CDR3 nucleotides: TGTGCCAGCAGTCCGCCGGTGTATCGGGGGCGTCTAGACTATGGCTACACCTTC.

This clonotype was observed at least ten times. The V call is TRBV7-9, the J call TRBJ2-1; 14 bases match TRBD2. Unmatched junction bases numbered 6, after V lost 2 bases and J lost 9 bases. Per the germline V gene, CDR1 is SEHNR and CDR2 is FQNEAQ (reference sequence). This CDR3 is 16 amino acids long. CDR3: CASSLQGLAGDAEQFF. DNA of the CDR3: TGTGCCAGCAGCTTACAGGGACTAGCGGGAGACGCTGAGCAGTTCTTC.

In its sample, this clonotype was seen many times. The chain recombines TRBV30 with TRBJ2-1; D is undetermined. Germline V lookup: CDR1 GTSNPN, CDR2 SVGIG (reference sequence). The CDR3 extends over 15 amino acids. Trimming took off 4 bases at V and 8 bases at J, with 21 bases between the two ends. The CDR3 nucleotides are TGTGCCTGGAATCGACTGATCAGCCCATTGGATGAGCAGTTCTTC. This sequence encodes CAWNRLISPLDEQFF.

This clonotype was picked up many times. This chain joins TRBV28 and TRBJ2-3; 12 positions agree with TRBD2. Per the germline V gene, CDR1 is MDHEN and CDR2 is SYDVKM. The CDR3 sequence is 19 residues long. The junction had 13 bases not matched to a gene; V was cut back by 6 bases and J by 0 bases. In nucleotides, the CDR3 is TGTGCCAGCAGCATAATAGGGTTCGGACTAGCGGGAAGCACAGATACGCAGTATTTT. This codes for CASSIIGFGLAGSTDTQYF.

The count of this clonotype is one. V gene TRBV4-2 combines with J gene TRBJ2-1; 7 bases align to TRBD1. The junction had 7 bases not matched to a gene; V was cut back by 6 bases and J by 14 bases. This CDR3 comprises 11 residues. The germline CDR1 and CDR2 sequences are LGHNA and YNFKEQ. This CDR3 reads CASSRDRVKFF. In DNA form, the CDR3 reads TGTGCCAGCAGTCGTGACAGGGTAAAGTTCTTC.

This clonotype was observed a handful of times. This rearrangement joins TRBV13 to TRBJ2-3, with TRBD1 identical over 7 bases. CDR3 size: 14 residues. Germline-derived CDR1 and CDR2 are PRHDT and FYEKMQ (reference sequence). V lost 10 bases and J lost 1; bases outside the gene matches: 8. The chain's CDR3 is CAISVQGGTDTQYF. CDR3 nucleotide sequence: TGTGCCATCAGTGTCCAGGGGGGCACAGATACGCAGTATTTT. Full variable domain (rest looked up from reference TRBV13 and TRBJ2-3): AAGVIQSPRHLIKEKRETATLKCYPIPRHDTVYWYQQGPGQDPQFLISFYEKMQSDKGSIPDRFSAQQFSDYHSELNMSSLELGDSALYFCAISVQGGTDTQYFGPGTRLTVL.

Here the CDR3 DNA reads TGTGCCAGCAGCCAGACCGGGACAGGGTTTGATAGCTACACCTTC. Translating it yields CASSQTGTGFDSYTF. The chain employs TRBV14 and TRBJ1-2, with TRBD1 matching 9 bases. After removal of 3 bases from V and 9 bases from J, the junction contained 11 bases not matched to a gene. The germline V gene has CDR1 SGHDN and CDR2 FVKESK. The length of the CDR3 is 15 residues.

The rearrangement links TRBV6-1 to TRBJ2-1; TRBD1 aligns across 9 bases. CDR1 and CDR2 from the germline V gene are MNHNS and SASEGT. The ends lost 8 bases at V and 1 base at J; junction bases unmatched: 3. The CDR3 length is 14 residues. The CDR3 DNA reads TGTGCCAGCGGCGGGACAGGGTCCTACAATGAGCAGTTCTTC. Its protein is CASGGTGSYNEQFF.

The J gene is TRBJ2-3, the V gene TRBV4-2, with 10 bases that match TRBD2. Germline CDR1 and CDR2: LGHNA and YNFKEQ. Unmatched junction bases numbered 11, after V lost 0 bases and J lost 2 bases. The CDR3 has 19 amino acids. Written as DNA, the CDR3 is TGTGCCAGCAGCCAAGAGGCTAGCGGGAGTGGAGCGGACACAGATACGCAGTATTTT. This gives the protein CASSQEASGSGADTDTQYF.

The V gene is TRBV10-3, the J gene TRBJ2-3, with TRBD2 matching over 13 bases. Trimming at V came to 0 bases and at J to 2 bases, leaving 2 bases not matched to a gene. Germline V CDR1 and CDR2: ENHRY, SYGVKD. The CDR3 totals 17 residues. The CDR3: CAISESTSGRITDTQYF. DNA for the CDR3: TGTGCCATCAGTGAGTCGACTAGCGGGAGGATCACAGATACGCAGTATTTT.

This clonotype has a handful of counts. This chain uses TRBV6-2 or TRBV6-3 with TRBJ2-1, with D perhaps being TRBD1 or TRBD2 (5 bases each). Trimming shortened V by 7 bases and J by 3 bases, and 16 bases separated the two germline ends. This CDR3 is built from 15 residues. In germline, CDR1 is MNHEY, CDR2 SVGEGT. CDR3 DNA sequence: TGTGCCAGCATGCCGGGGCTTTTAGGCTACAATGAGCAGTTCTTC. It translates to CASMPGLLGYNEQFF.

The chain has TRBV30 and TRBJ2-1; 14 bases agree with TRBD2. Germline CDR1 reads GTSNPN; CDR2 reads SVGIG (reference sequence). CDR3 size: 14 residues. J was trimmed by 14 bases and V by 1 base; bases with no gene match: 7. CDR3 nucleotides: TGTGCCTGGAGTGAGGGACTAGCGGGAGAAAGCGAGTTCTTC. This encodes CAWSEGLAGESEFF.

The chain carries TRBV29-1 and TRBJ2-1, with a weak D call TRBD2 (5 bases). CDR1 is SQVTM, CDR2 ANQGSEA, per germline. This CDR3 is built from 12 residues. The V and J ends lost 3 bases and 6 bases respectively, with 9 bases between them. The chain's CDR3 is CSVDLEGNEQFF. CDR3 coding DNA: TGCAGCGTTGATCTAGAGGGCAATGAGCAGTTCTTC.

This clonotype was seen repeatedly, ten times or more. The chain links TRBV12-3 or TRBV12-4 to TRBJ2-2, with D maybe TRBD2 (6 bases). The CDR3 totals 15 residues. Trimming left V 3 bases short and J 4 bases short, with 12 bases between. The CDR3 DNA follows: TGTGCCAGCAGTTTGTCCGGGGGAATCACCGGGGAGCTGTTTTTT. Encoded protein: CASSLSGGITGELFF.